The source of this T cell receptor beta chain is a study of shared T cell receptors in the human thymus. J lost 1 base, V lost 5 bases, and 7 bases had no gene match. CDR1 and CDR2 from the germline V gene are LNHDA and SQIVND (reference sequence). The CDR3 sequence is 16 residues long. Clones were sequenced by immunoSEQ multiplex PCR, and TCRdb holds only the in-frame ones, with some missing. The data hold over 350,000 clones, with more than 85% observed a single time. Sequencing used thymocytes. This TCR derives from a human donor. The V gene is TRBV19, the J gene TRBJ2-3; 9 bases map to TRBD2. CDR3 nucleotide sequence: TGTGCCAGTAGTTTTAGCGGGAGTCGGGGCACAGATACGCAGTATTTT. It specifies CASSFSGSRGTDTQYF. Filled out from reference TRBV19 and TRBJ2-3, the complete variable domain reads DGGITQSPKYLFRKEGQNVTLSCEQNLNHDAMYWYRQDPGQGLRLIYYSQIVNDFQKGDIAEGYSVSREKKESFPLTVTSAQKNPTAFYLCASSFSGSRGTDTQYFGPGTRLTVL.